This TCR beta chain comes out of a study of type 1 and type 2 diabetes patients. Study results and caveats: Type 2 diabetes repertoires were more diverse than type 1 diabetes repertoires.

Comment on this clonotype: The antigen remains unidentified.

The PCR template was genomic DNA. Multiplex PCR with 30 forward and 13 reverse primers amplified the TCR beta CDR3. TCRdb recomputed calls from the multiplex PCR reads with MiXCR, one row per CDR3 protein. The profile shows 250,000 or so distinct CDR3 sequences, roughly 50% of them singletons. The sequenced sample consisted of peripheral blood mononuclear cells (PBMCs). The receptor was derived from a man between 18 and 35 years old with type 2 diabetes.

CDR3 nucleotide sequence: TGCAGTGCTCCTCGACTAGCGGGGGCTTCAGGCGGAGCCAAAAACATTCAGTACTTC. The encoded protein is CSAPRLAGASGGAKNIQYF. This chain links TRBV20-1 with TRBJ2-4; 12 bases match TRBD2. The ends lost 5 bases at V and 0 bases at J; junction bases unmatched: 14. The germline CDR1 and CDR2 sequences are DFQATT and SNEGSKA (reference sequence). The CDR3 runs to 19 residues.